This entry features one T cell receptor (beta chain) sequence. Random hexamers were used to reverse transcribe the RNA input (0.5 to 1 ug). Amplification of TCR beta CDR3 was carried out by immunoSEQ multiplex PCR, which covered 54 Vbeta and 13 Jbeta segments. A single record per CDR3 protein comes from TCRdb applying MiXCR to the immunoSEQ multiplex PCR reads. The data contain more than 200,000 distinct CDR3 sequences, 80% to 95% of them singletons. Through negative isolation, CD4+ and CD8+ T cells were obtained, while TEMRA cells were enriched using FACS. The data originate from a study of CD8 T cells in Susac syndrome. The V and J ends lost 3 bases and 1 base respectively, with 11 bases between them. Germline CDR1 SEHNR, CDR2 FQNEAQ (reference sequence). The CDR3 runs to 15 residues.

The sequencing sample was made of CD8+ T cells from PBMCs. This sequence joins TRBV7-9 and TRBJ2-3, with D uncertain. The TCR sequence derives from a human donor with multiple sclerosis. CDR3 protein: CASSLGFGGTDTQYF. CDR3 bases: TGTGCCAGCAGCTTGGGGTTCGGAGGCACAGATACGCAGTATTTT.